These 3 T cell receptor beta chains share one sample of origin, sequenced in a study of blood T cell repertoires in COVID-19. Profiling relied on immunoSEQ multiplex PCR, and the TCRdb table lists in-frame clones only, not all of them. Of under 100,000 clones listed, 89% are singletons. Source material: peripheral blood. The receptors stem from a woman in her 70s with acute or convalescent COVID-19.

The chain employs TRBV28 and TRBJ1-6; the match to TRBD1 covers 8 bases. Germline CDR1 and CDR2: MDHEN and SYDVKM. Trimming at V came to 6 bases and at J to 13 bases, leaving 11 bases not matched to a gene. This CDR3 has 14 residues. CDR3 sequence (DNA): TGTGCCAGCAGGAACACAGGGGGACCAGCGCCCCTCCACTTT. Amino acids: CASRNTGGPAPLHF.

This clone was counted between two and nine times. This chain joins TRBV6-5 and TRBJ1-2; TRBD1 matches 8 bases. The V segment lost 6 bases and the J segment 2 bases; nucleotides outside the gene matches: 8. CDR1 and CDR2 (germline): MNHEY, SVGAGI. The CDR3 runs to 15 residues. CDR3 DNA: TGTGCCAGCAGCCCATCTAGACAGGGGAACTATGGCTACACCTTC. This gives the protein CASSPSRQGNYGYTF.

A few counts support this clone. CDR3 amino acids: CASSTVPGGAYEQYV. CDR3 bases: TGTGCCAGCAGCACCGTCCCGGGGGGGGCCTACGAGCAGTACGTC. The genes are TRBV5-4 and TRBJ2-7, with 8 bases aligning to TRBD2. CDR3 length: 15 residues. CDR1 and CDR2 (germline): SGHNT, YYREEE (reference sequence). V lost 4 bases to trimming and J lost 2 bases; unmatched junction nucleotides: 8.